This entry lists 24 T cell receptor beta chains sequenced from one sample in a study of molecular identifiers for immune sequencing clone quantification. TCRdb re-called the PCR reads with MiXCR, one entry per CDR3 protein. In the table there are a few hundred thousand distinct CDR3 sequences, about 23% of which are singletons. Material: naive CD8+ T cells from blood, with Jurkat cell RNA spiked in. Subset of the sample: FACS-sorted CD8+CD4-CCR7+CD45RA+ naive T cells. All receptors come from a human donor in good health. Some libraries in this study had Jurkat cell RNA spiked in.

There are a few counts of this clonotype. V usage is TRBV6-5 and J usage is TRBJ2-3; 7 bases match TRBD2. V lost 5 bases, J lost 0 bases, and 8 bases stayed unmatched. The CDR3 length is 16 residues. Germline V gene data show CDR1 as MNHEY and CDR2 as SVGAGI. CDR3 nucleotide sequence: TGTGCCAGCAGTCACGAACCTAGCGGTAGCACAGATACGCAGTATTTT. It is translated as CASSHEPSGSTDTQYF.

The chain joins TRBV11-2 to TRBJ1-1; D is perhaps TRBD1 (6 bases). Germline V gene lookup returns CDR1 SGHAT and CDR2 FQNNGV. This CDR3 has 15 residues. V was cut by 2 bases and J by 5 bases, with 15 bases left in between. The CDR3 loop is CASSLPTGTGTEAFF. The CDR3 region has the DNA TGTGCCAGCAGCTTACCTACAGGGACGGGTACTGAAGCTTTCTTT.

In this sample, this clonotype turned up a few times. The genes are TRBV7-2 and TRBJ2-3; D is unclear. The germline CDR1 and CDR2 sequences are SGHTA and FQGNSA. Between the trimmed V and J ends, which lost 5 bases and 1 base, there was a span of 7 bases. The CDR3 has 13 residues. In DNA form, the CDR3 reads TGTGCCAGCAGCCCCGCGGGCACAGATACGCAGTATTTT. The encoded protein is CASSPAGTDTQYF.

This clonotype was picked up many times. The genes are TRBV5-5 and TRBJ1-5; D is ambiguous. The CDR3 has 16 amino acids. CDR1 and CDR2 from the germline V gene are SGHKS and YYEKEE (reference sequence). Trimming cost V 0 bases and J 2 bases, with 12 bases left between them. CDR3 amino acids: CASSLDSIWGNQPQHF. The CDR3 DNA follows: TGTGCCAGCAGCTTGGACAGCATCTGGGGCAATCAGCCCCAGCATTTT. Full variable domain (rest looked up from reference TRBV5-5 and TRBJ1-5): DAGVTQSPTHLIKTRGQQVTLRCSPISGHKSVSWYQQVLGQGPQFIFQYYEKEERGRGNFPDRFSARQFPNYSSELNVNALLLGDSALYLCASSLDSIWGNQPQHFGDGTRLSIL.

About this clonotype itself: The conserved phenylalanine or tryptophan is not found at the CDR3 terminus, so this likely reflects a read error. This rearrangement joins TRBV20-1 to TRBJ2-4, with D unresolved. V gave up 0 bases and J gave up 6 bases, with 12 bases separating them. In germline, CDR1 is DFQATT, CDR2 SNEGSKA (reference sequence). There are 14 residues in the CDR3. The CDR3 DNA is TGCAGTGCTAGAGATGACCGGACCGCAAACATTCAGTACTCC. Its protein is CSARDDRTANIQYS.

The table lists this clonotype with a few counts. This chain joins TRBV27 and TRBJ2-3, with 10 bases fitting TRBD1. J was trimmed by 0 bases and V by 2 bases; bases with no gene match: 2. The CDR3 contains 16 residues. Germline V gene sequence: CDR1 MNHEY, CDR2 SMNVEV (reference sequence). CDR3: CASSLGTGASTDTQYF. The CDR3 nucleotides read TGTGCCAGCAGTTTAGGGACAGGGGCTAGCACAGATACGCAGTATTTT.

Only a few counts were recorded for this clonotype. This rearrangement joins TRBV29-1 to TRBJ1-1, with 10 bases that match TRBD1. The CDR3 extends over 16 amino acids. The V and J ends lost 6 bases and 3 bases, in that order; junction bases with no gene match: 13. The germline CDR1 and CDR2 sequences are SQVTM and ANQGSEA. The CDR3: CSVSGTGVGGYTEAFF. The CDR3 DNA follows: TGCAGCGTCTCGGGGACAGGGGTTGGAGGCTACACTGAAGCTTTCTTT.

This clonotype occurred a few times. A much more abundant neighbour one base away suggests this may be a read error. CDR3 region: CSVDFNQEPQYF. Here the CDR3 DNA reads TGCAGCGTTGATTTCAACCAAGAGCCCCAGTACTTC. The chain recombines TRBV29-1 with TRBJ2-5; D is unclear. The CDR3 is made up of 12 amino acids. Germline values: CDR1 SQVTM, CDR2 ANQGSEA.

The chain joins TRBV20-1 to TRBJ2-7; D is possibly TRBD2 (6 bases). Germline-derived CDR1 and CDR2 are DFQATT and SNEGSKA (reference sequence). V was clipped by 2 bases and J by 3 bases, with 17 bases between them. This CDR3 contains 15 residues. The CDR3 sequence is CSARNRWRGSYEQYF. Here the CDR3 DNA reads TGCAGTGCTAGAAATCGGTGGCGGGGAAGCTACGAGCAGTACTTC.

This clonotype was found a few times. This chain uses TRBV20-1 with TRBJ2-7, with 7 bases matching TRBD1. Germline CDR1 reads DFQATT; CDR2 reads SNEGSKA (reference sequence). The CDR3 length is 16 residues. V shed 5 bases and J 0 bases; nucleotides not matched to a gene: 13. In nucleotides, the CDR3 is TGCAGTGCTCCAAGCGCGGACAGGACATACTCCTACGAGCAGTACTTC. It codes for CSAPSADRTYSYEQYF.

On this clonotype: With a much larger clone just one base away, this may be a read error. The chain employs TRBV5-3 and TRBJ2-3; 9 nucleotides match TRBD1. TRBV5-3 qualifies as an ORF whose function is uncertain. CDR3 length: 17 residues. For the CDR3, the DNA is TGTGCCAGCAGCTTTTTCGCCGGGGACAGGGCGGATGATACGCAGTATTTT. This gives the protein CASSFFAGDRADDTQYF.

A remark on this clonotype: The junction departs from the called germline gene at one end, perhaps through a read error. The V and J genes are TRBV5-6 and TRBJ1-6, with D tentatively TRBD1 (5 bases). This CDR3 is built from 16 residues. Looked up from germline, CDR1 is SGHDT and CDR2 is YYEEEE. The CDR3 protein is CPSSNWRQGFYSPLHF. CDR3 sequence (DNA): TGTCCCAGCAGCAACTGGAGGCAGGGTTTTTATTCACCCCTCCACTTT.

To note about this clonotype: A much larger clonotype is one base distant, so this may be a read error. The J gene is TRBJ2-7, the V gene TRBV5-6; weak D call: TRBD2 (7 bases). The CDR3 contains 17 residues. Trimming shortened V by 3 bases and J by 7 bases, and 26 bases separated the two germline ends. From germline, CDR1 is SGHDT and CDR2 YYEEEE. The DNA for the CDR3 is TGTGCCAGCAGCTCACCCGAGGGACTAACGGGACAAGAGGAGCAGTACTTC. Residues: CASSSPEGLTGQEEQYF.

About this clonotype: Since a much larger clone is just one base distant, this may be a read error. The gene calls are TRBV4-1 and TRBJ2-6; maybe TRBD1 (5 bases). The V gene lost 4 bases and the J gene lost 1 base, with 8 bases spanning the gap. Per germline, CDR1 MGHRA and CDR2 YSYEKL. The CDR3 runs 15 residues. CDR3 amino acids: CASSPDTSGANVLTF. CDR3 sequence (DNA): TGCGCCAGCAGCCCGGACACTTCTGGGGCCAACGTCCTGACTTTC.

This clonotype was recorded at least ten times. This rearrangement joins TRBV9 to TRBJ2-2; D remains unclear. V lost 7 bases, J lost 3 bases, and 10 bases lay in between. Germline CDR1 SGDLS, CDR2 YYNGEE. The CDR3 sequence is 13 residues long. The CDR3 nucleotides are TGTGCCAGCGGCAGACTCGACACCGGGGAGCTGTTTTTT. It translates to CASGRLDTGELFF.

The chain has TRBV12-3 or TRBV12-4 and TRBJ2-5, with TRBD2 matching over 11 bases. The V gene end was trimmed by 3 bases and the J gene end by 6 bases; junction bases not matched to a gene: 9. CDR3 length equals 16 residues. DNA of the CDR3: TGTGCCAGCAGTTTTAGCGGGGGGGCCCCAGGAAAGACCCAGTACTTC. Amino acid sequence: CASSFSGGAPGKTQYF.

This clonotype occurred a few times. The chain is built from TRBV9 and TRBJ2-3; D remains unclear. This CDR3 region has 16 residues. V gave up 1 base and J gave up 0 bases, with 12 bases separating them. CDR1 SGDLS and CDR2 YYNGEE come from the germline V gene. The CDR3 region is CASSVLSAPSTDTQYF. The DNA for the CDR3 is TGTGCCAGCAGCGTACTGAGCGCCCCTAGCACAGATACGCAGTATTTT.

The chain combines TRBV27 with TRBJ2-7; D is ambiguous. V lost 4 bases, J lost 2 bases, and 9 bases lay in between. The CDR3 sequence is 13 residues long. Germline V CDR1 and CDR2: MNHEY, SMNVEV (reference sequence). The CDR3 region has the DNA TGTGCCAGCAGTTATAGGTTAGCCTACGAGCAGTACTTC. Translating it yields CASSYRLAYEQYF.

The sample holds many counts of this clonotype. The genes are TRBV29-1 and TRBJ2-2; tentatively, D is TRBD1 (5 bases). Between the trimmed V and J ends, which lost 0 bases and 4 bases, there was a span of 9 bases. Germline V gene data show CDR1 as SQVTM and CDR2 as ANQGSEA. CDR3 length: 14 residues. In DNA form, the CDR3 reads TGCAGCGTTGAAGATCGTCAGGGCACCGGGGAGCTGTTTTTT. It encodes CSVEDRQGTGELFF.

This chain links TRBV14 with TRBJ2-3; 7 bases agree with TRBD1. The CDR3 is made up of 15 amino acids. J was trimmed by 0 bases and V by 4 bases; bases with no gene match: 4. The germline V gene encodes CDR1 SGHDN and CDR2 FVKESK. This CDR3 reads CASSRTGDSTDTQYF. CDR3 in DNA: TGTGCCAGCAGCCGGACAGGAGATAGCACAGATACGCAGTATTTT.

Comments on this clonotype: A read error may explain this, as a much larger clone is one base away. Lacking the conserved final phenylalanine or tryptophan, this CDR3 likely reflects a read error. The chain carries TRBV4-1 and TRBJ2-1; 8 nucleotides match TRBD1. The CDR3 spans 14 residues. With 1 base clipped from V and 9 bases from J, the junction kept 5 bases outside the gene matches. CDR1 is MGHRA, CDR2 YSYEKL, per germline. CDR3 coding DNA: TGCGCCAGCAGCCAAGGAACAGGGGGGATTGAGCAGTTCCTC. Translation gives CASSQGTGGIEQFL.

To note about this clonotype: A much larger clone lies a single base off, so this may be a read error. The V call is TRBV7-3, the J call TRBJ2-1; 8 nucleotides agree with TRBD2. Germline values: CDR1 SGHTA, CDR2 FQGTGA. This CDR3 spans 16 amino acids. CDR3 sequence reads: CASSLKAGGSNNEQFF. CDR3 sequence (DNA): TGTGCCAGCAGCTTAAAGGCGGGAGGCTCCAACAATGAGCAGTTCTTC.

The chain is built from TRBV28 and TRBJ2-2, with 10 bases fitting TRBD2. The germline V gene encodes CDR1 MDHEN and CDR2 SYDVKM. With V trimmed by 3 bases and J by 6 bases, 10 bases remained unmatched. There are 17 residues in the CDR3. The DNA of the CDR3 is TGTGCCAGCAGTTTCTTTTCAGGGCTAGCGGGAGCCGGGGAGCTGTTTTTT. Translating gives CASSFFSGLAGAGELFF.

The table lists this clonotype with a few counts. The germline gene is not matched at one end of the junction; a read error may be the cause. The chain couples TRBV4-1 to TRBJ2-1; 9 positions match TRBD2. Germline values: CDR1 MGHRA, CDR2 YSYEKL. The length of the CDR3 is 18 residues. CDR3 nucleotide sequence: TGCGCCAGCAGCCAAGATCGGCAGGCTAGCGGGGTGTACAGTGAGCAGTTCTTC. This encodes CASSQDRQASGVYSEQFF.